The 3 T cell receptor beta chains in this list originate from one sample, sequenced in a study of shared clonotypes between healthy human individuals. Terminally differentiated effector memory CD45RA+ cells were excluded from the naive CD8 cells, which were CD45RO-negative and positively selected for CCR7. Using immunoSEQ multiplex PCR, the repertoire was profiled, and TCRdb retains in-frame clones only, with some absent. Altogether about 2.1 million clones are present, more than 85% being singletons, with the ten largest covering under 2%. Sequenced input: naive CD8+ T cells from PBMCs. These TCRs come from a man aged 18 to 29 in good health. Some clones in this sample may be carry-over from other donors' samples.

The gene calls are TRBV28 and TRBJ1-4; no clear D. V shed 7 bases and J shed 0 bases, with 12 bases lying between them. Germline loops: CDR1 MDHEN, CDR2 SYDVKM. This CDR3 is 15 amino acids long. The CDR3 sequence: CASKEAPATNEKLFF. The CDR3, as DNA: TGTGCCAGCAAGGAGGCCCCTGCAACTAATGAAAAACTGTTTTTT.

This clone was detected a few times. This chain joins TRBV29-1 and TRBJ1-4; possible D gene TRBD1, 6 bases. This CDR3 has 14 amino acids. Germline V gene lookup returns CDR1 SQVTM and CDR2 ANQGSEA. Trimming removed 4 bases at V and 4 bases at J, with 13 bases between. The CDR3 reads CSVVGGALNEKLFF. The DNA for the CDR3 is TGCAGCGTTGTAGGGGGGGCACTTAATGAAAAACTGTTTTTT.

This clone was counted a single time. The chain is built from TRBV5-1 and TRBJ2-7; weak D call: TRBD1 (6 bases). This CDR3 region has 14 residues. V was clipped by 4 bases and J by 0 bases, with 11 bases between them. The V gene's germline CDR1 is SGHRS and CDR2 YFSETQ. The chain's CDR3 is CASSRDTISYEQYF. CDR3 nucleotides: TGCGCCAGCAGCCGGGACACCATCTCCTACGAGCAGTACTTC.